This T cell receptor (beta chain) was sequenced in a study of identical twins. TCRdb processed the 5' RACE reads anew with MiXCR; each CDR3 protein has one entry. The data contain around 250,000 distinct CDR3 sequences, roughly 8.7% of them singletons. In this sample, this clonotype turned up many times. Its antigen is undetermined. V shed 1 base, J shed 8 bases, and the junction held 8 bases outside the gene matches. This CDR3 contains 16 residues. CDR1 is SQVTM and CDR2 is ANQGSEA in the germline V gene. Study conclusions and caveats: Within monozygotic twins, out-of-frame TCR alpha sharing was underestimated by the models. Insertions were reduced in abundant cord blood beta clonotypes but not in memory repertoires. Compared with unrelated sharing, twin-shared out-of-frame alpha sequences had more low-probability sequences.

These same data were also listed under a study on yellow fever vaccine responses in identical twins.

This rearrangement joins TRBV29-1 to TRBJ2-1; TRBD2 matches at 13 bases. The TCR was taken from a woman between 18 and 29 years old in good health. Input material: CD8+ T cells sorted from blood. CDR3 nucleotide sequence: TGCAGCGTTGAAGCGACTAGCGGGAGGCCTGGCGATGAGCAGTTCTTC. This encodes CSVEATSGRPGDEQFF.